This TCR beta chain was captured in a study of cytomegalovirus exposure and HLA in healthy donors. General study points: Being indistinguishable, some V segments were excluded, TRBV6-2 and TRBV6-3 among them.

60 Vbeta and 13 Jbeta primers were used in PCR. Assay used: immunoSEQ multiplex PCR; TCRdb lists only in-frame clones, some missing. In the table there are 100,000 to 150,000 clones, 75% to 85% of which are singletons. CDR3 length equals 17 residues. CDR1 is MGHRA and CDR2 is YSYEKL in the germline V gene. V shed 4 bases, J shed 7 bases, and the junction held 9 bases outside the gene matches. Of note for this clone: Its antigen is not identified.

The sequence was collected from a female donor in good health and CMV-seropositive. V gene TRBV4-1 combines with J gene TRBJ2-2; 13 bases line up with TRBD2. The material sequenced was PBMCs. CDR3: CASSLTSGGALDGELFF. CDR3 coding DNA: TGCGCCAGCAGCCTCACTAGCGGGGGGGCTTTGGACGGGGAGCTGTTTTTT.